The 11 T cell receptor beta chains below all came from one sample that was sequenced in a study of blood T cells in healthy people across ages. Using a J-beta primer mix together with a sample-barcoded 5' primer, a second PCR was run for about 7 to 12 cycles. Using its own MiXCR run on the 5' RACE reads, TCRdb lists one record per CDR3 protein. The top ten clones hold about 14% of a sample with about 650,000 distinct CDR3 sequences, more than 45% of them seen once. Sequencing input: blood. These receptors came from a woman older than 75 in good health.

This rearrangement joins TRBV6-6 to TRBJ2-4; D is perhaps TRBD1 or TRBD2 (6 bases each). With the DNA end fitting TRBJ2-7 better, the J assignment may be wrong. The CDR3 totals 15 residues. Germline values: CDR1 MNHNY, CDR2 SVGAGI (reference sequence). The CDR3 here is CATTLGGGSGYEQYF. CDR3 sequence (DNA): TGTGCCACCACCCTCGGAGGGGGGTCGGGGTACGAGCAGTACTTC.

V is TRBV5-1 and J is TRBJ2-7, with 11 bases identical to TRBD1. The assigned J gene may be wrong: the sequence end matches TRBJ2-5 better. Germline V gene sequence: CDR1 SGHRS, CDR2 YFSETQ. CDR3 size: 15 residues. The CDR3, as DNA: TGCGCCAGCAGCATATCCGGGACAGGGGGAGAGACCCAGTACTTC. Its protein product is CASSISGTGGETQYF.

A few counts support this clonotype. Just one base apart from a much larger clone, this may be a read error. J is TRBJ2-7 and V is TRBV20-1, with TRBD2 as a possible D gene (6 bases). V was clipped by 3 bases and J by 7 bases, with 10 bases between them. The germline gives CDR1 DFQATT, CDR2 SNEGSKA (reference sequence). The CDR3 has 11 residues. The CDR3 protein is CSASGRDEQYF. The CDR3 DNA is TGCAGTGCTAGTGGGCGGGATGAGCAGTACTTC.

Ten or more counts support this clonotype. The chain couples TRBV29-1 to TRBJ2-4; possibly TRBD2 for D (5 bases). V dropped 3 bases and J dropped 8 bases, with 14 bases sitting between them. CDR1 and CDR2 from the germline V gene are SQVTM and ANQGSEA. The CDR3 runs to 13 residues. Here the CDR3 DNA reads TGCAGCGTTGACGGCCCAGTCGGGGACATTCAGTACTTC. Protein product: CSVDGPVGDIQYF.

The rearrangement joins TRBV6-6 to TRBJ2-1, with a possible D match to TRBD1 (6 bases). Per germline, CDR1 MNHNY and CDR2 SVGAGI (reference sequence). The CDR3 runs 14 residues. The DNA for the CDR3 is TGTGTCAGTAGTAGCCAGGGGAACTACAATGAGCAGTTCTTC. As protein: CVSSSQGNYNEQFF.

Concerning this clonotype: A read error is possible here, since a much larger clone lies one base away. CDR3: CASSLRGPQYGYTF. Here the CDR3 DNA reads TGTGCCAGCAGCCTAAGGGGGCCTCAATATGGCTACACCTTC. This sequence joins TRBV7-2 and TRBJ1-2; the match to TRBD1 covers 7 bases. Per germline, CDR1 SGHTA and CDR2 FQGNSA. V trimming: 5 bases; J trimming: 5 bases; junction bases outside the gene matches: 8. This CDR3 spans 14 amino acids.

In its sample, this clonotype was seen a few times. This chain links TRBV2 with TRBJ2-1, with 13 bases identical to TRBD2. V dropped 6 bases and J dropped 8; count of bases not matched to a gene: 7. Germline values: CDR1 SNHLY, CDR2 FYNNEI. The CDR3 sequence is 15 residues long. The CDR3 nucleotides are TGTGCCAGCAGGGCTACTAGCGGGGGGGCCCATGAGCAGTTCTTC. As protein: CASRATSGGAHEQFF.

This rearrangement joins TRBV4-1 to TRBJ2-4; D is perhaps TRBD2 (6 bases). The DNA end lines up better with TRBJ2-7; the J call may be wrong. CDR3 length: 17 amino acids. Germline CDR1 is MGHRA and CDR2 is YSYEKL. The CDR3 DNA reads TGCGCCAGCAGCCAAGCTTGGGTTGCGGGGCACGCCTACGAGCAGTACTTC. Its translation is CASSQAWVAGHAYEQYF.

Note on this clonotype: A read error may produce the germline difference seen at one junction end. V gene TRBV25-1 combines with J gene TRBJ2-5; the D is unclear. Germline values: CDR1 MGHDK, CDR2 SYGVNS. The CDR3 runs to 14 residues. This CDR3 is CASSEYKDQETQYF. As DNA, the CDR3 is TGTGCCAGCAGTGAATACAAGGACCAGGAGACCCAGTACTTC.

The chain combines TRBV7-9 with TRBJ2-5, with D unclear. The CDR3 has 12 amino acids. The V end lost 3 bases, the J end lost 11 bases, and 13 bases lay between the germline ends. The germline gives CDR1 SEHNR, CDR2 FQNEAQ (reference sequence). DNA of the CDR3: TGTGCCAGCAGCTTCCGTCAGGCTCCGCAGTACTTC. Translating gives CASSFRQAPQYF.

In its sample, this clonotype was seen many times. V usage is TRBV20-1 and J usage is TRBJ1-2; TRBD1 agrees at 10 bases. Trimming cost V 0 bases and J 5 bases; bases outside gene matches: 3. The germline gives CDR1 DFQATT, CDR2 SNEGSKA (reference sequence). There are 14 residues in the CDR3. In nucleotides, the CDR3 is TGCAGTGCTAGAGAGGACAGGGGGTTTTATGGCTACACCTTC. Translating it yields CSAREDRGFYGYTF.